The rows below give T cell receptor beta chains drawn from one sample of a study of blood T cell repertoires in COVID-19. Produced via immunoSEQ multiplex PCR; TCRdb's table is partial and in-frame only. The sample lists more than 150,000 clones, over 75% occurring once. The source material was peripheral blood. The source of these receptors is an elderly woman with acute or convalescent COVID-19. Each CDR3 is given with its conserved first and last residue.

16,TRBV4-3,CASSQDVSSRANVLTF
18,TRBV19,CASAHGGQGPRIYNEQFF
15,TRBV24-1,CATSDMGAREGTQYF
16,TRBV29-1,CSVENDRVVAYNEQFF
11,TRBV20-1,CSARDSGEAFF
15,TRBV10-3,CAISGSGTGPYEQYF
13,TRBV7-9,CASSLGGIDTIYF
13,TRBV10-2,CASRNQGTGELFF
12,TRBV11-3,CASSSGGETQYF
11,TRBV5-1,CASSLAGEQYF
17,TRBV5-1,CASSLSRGTTMNTEAFF
15,TRBV11-2,CASSLTGSSTGELFF
15,TRBV7-8,CASSLGTPGYPEQYF
14,TRBV7-7,CASSLGGATNEQFF
16,TRBV7-8,CASSYGLAGYGETQYF
18,TRBV24-1,CATSDPTHPAGIGNEQFF
13,TRBV10-3,CAIRRGPSDTQYF
15,TRBV9,CASSVGVGLAVEQYF
14,TRBV10-3,CAIMLQYSNQPQHF
14,TRBV3-1/TRBV3-2,CASSRSGRGETQYF
19,TRBV24-1,CATSAVGLAGSSSYNEQFF
13,TRBV7-9,CASSLGRVGEQYF
13,TRBV4-3,CASSPGQPDTQYF
14,TRBV11-2,CASSFTGNSYGYTF
15,TRBV10-2,CASSELRRGNTEAFF
15,TRBV5-5,CASSLSGAGGYEQYF
14,TRBV10-3,CAISPTGANTEAFF
13,TRBV27,CASKIPSGNIQYF
13,TRBV12-5,CASGLAGQSEQYF
15,TRBV5-1,CASSLGGGTADTQYF
16,TRBV6-5,CASSYSRDRGTGELFF
14,TRBV10-3,CAISESLAGSEQYF
17,TRBV7-9,CASSLVFGLAGNNEQFF
15,TRBV7-9,CASSRTGVSYNEQFF
16,TRBV3-1/TRBV3-2,CASSPSPGASGGLQYF
11,TRBV5-1,CASSPDIQQFF
19,TRBV27,CASSPSGARSGSSGNTIYF
12,TRBV2,CASTGLSYEQYF
15,TRBV2,CASSPGQGLRETQYF
18,TRBV4-2,CASSQDPGAGGRYNEQFF
16,TRBV19,CASSILSGVYGNTIYF
16,TRBV7-2,CASSSPPGGLNYEQYF
13,TRBV6-1,CASGERGNYGYTF
13,TRBV2,CASTPDRDTEAFF
16,TRBV6-6,CASSPFGGVENQPQHF
14,TRBV2,CASSGQGASYEQYF
15,TRBV18,CASSPPTETGNTIYF
13,TRBV19,CATRDIGPYGYTF
16,TRBV5-1,CASSIHGTAWNTEAFF